The next 26 T cell receptor beta chains were all read from a single sample in a study of T-cell memory formation after mild COVID-19 (dated by TCRdb to 2020 to 2023). Receptor amplification or capture employed 5' RACE. Instrument on record: Illumina NovaSeq 6000. The public reads were quality trimmed at Q25 with fastp and then assembled into clones with MiXCR by TCRdb, keeping productive beta chains. Each record represents a unique CDR3 protein, reported with the most common genes and DNA among its rows. In all, the sample holds almost 350,000 distinct CDR3 sequences, and 20% to 25% of those were seen once. Together, the top ten hold over 20% of the sample. What was sequenced was PBMCs or a T cell subset sorted from them (not recorded which). The receptor source for this set is a young man who had mild COVID-19 (a few samples of this study predate the infection). The sample titles of this study are shuffled in the database, so cell type and time point are left out; the donor was told from shared clones.

V gene TRBV2 combines with J gene TRBJ1-5; D not certain. The V end lost 7 bases, the J end lost 2 bases, and 15 bases lay between the germline ends. The length of the CDR3 is 15 residues. CDR1 is SNHLY, CDR2 FYNNEI, per germline. CDR3 DNA: TGTGCCAGCAAGGAGGACGTTCAACGCAATCAGCCCCAGCATTTT. It yields the protein CASKEDVQRNQPQHF.

There are many counts of this clonotype. V is TRBV4-2 and J is TRBJ2-3; D remains ambiguous. Per the germline V gene, CDR1 is LGHNA and CDR2 is YNFKEQ. The V gene lost 0 bases and the J gene lost 6 bases, with 10 bases spanning the gap. The CDR3 length is 14 residues. CDR3 in amino acids: CASSQEASVDTQYF. The CDR3 region has the DNA TGTGCCAGCAGCCAAGAAGCCAGTGTCGATACGCAGTATTTT.

The chain combines TRBV30 with TRBJ1-3; D uncertain. Trimming shortened V by 6 bases and J by 0 bases, and 12 bases separated the two germline ends. The CDR3 spans 14 residues. From germline, CDR1 is GTSNPN and CDR2 SVGIG (reference sequence). The CDR3 sequence is CACHSRGSGNTIYF. The CDR3 DNA follows: TGTGCCTGCCATAGTCGCGGCTCTGGAAACACCATATATTTT.

The rearrangement uses TRBV6-5 and TRBJ1-2; 8 bases match TRBD1. The CDR3 extends over 16 amino acids. The ends lost 5 bases at V and 3 bases at J; junction bases unmatched: 11. Germline CDR1 is MNHEY and CDR2 is SVGAGI. Here the CDR3 DNA reads TGTGCCAGCAGTATTTCCGAGGGACAGGAGGACTATGGCTACACCTTC. Its protein product is CASSISEGQEDYGYTF.

This clonotype was found many times. DNA of the CDR3: TGTGCCAGCAGCTCCCTGACGTCAAGTCAGTACTTC. Translation gives CASSSLTSSQYF. V is TRBV5-6 and J is TRBJ2-7; no definite D call. The CDR3 has 12 residues. Per the germline V gene, CDR1 is SGHDT and CDR2 is YYEEEE. V lost 3 bases, J lost 10 bases, and 14 bases lay in between.

In its sample, this clonotype was seen a few times. V usage is TRBV7-9 and J usage is TRBJ2-5, with 10 bases matching TRBD1. CDR1 is SEHNR and CDR2 is FQNEAQ in the germline V gene (reference sequence). V dropped 5 bases and J dropped 2; count of bases not matched to a gene: 8. This CDR3 comprises 16 residues. The CDR3, as DNA: TGTGCCAGCAGCCAACGACAGGGGGCCCAACAAGAGACCCAGTACTTC. Translation gives CASSQRQGAQQETQYF.

This clonotype has a handful of counts. J is TRBJ2-1 and V is TRBV12-3 or TRBV12-4; TRBD2 matches 7 bases. V gave up 3 bases and J gave up 2 bases; unmatched junction bases: 7. This CDR3 contains 16 residues. CDR3 sequence reads: CASSLVLATTYNEQFF. CDR3 DNA sequence: TGTGCCAGCAGTTTGGTACTAGCGACAACCTACAATGAGCAGTTCTTC.

The V and J genes are TRBV5-1 and TRBJ2-2; a weak D match, TRBD1 (5 bases). Germline assignment: CDR1 SGHRS and CDR2 YFSETQ. The ends were cut back, 2 bases at V and 1 base at J, with 9 bases in the middle. The CDR3 sequence is 15 residues long. The chain's CDR3 is CASSFDQGNTGELFF. The CDR3 DNA follows: TGCGCCAGCAGCTTCGATCAGGGGAACACCGGGGAGCTGTTTTTT. Drawing the rest from reference TRBV5-1 and TRBJ2-2, the complete variable domain is KAGVTQTPRYLIKTRGQQVTLSCSPISGHRSVSWYQQTPGQGLQFLFEYFSETQRNKGNFPGRFSGRQFSNSRSEMNVSTLELGDSALYLCASSFDQGNTGELFFGEGSRLTVL.

The chain joins TRBV4-3 to TRBJ1-3, with TRBD1 identical over 9 bases. Germline loops: CDR1 LGHNA, CDR2 YSLEER. The V and J ends lost 2 bases and 6 bases, in that order; junction bases with no gene match: 5. The CDR3 is made up of 15 amino acids. The DNA of the CDR3 is TGCGCCAGCAGCCAAAGGGGGGACAGGGCAAACACCATATATTTT. Translating gives CASSQRGDRANTIYF.

The chain couples TRBV19 to TRBJ2-4, with TRBD1 identical over 9 bases. Germline loops: CDR1 LNHDA, CDR2 SQIVND (reference sequence). The CDR3 contains 17 residues. V shed 10 bases and J 3 bases; nucleotides not matched to a gene: 16. The CDR3 here is CATAGTGISIGKNIQYF. In DNA, the CDR3 is TGTGCCACTGCCGGGACAGGGATTAGTATCGGCAAAAACATTCAGTACTTC.

The table lists this clonotype with a few counts. The rearrangement uses TRBV5-1 and TRBJ2-5, with TRBD2 matching 11 bases. V dropped 3 bases and J dropped 0; count of bases not matched to a gene: 1. Germline V CDR1 and CDR2: SGHRS, YFSETQ. The CDR3 runs 15 residues. The CDR3 reads CASSWGLADQETQYF. The DNA of the CDR3 is TGCGCCAGCAGCTGGGGACTAGCGGACCAAGAGACCCAGTACTTC.

This clonotype was found a few times. This chain links TRBV7-2 with TRBJ2-7, with 11 bases matching TRBD2. The CDR3 is 15 amino acids. Per the germline V gene, CDR1 is SGHTA and CDR2 is FQGNSA. V gave up 6 bases and J gave up 4 bases; unmatched junction bases: 8. The CDR3 loop reads CASRQRTSGGYEQYF. The CDR3 coding sequence is TGTGCCAGCAGACAGCGTACTAGCGGGGGATACGAGCAGTACTTC.

The gene calls are TRBV5-1 and TRBJ2-7, with a possible D match to TRBD1 (6 bases). Germline CDR1 and CDR2: SGHRS and YFSETQ. The CDR3 runs 14 residues. V lost 1 base and J lost 2, with 10 bases in between. CDR3 residues: CASSLPGDTYEQYF. The CDR3 nucleotides are TGCGCCAGCAGCTTGCCAGGGGACACCTACGAGCAGTACTTC.

The chain links TRBV5-1 to TRBJ2-1; 9 positions match TRBD2. The CDR3 length is 15 residues. Germline CDR1 and CDR2: SGHRS and YFSETQ. With V trimmed by 7 bases and J by 1 base, 6 bases remained unmatched. DNA for the CDR3: TGCGCCAGCGGAGCTAGCGGGGAATCCTACAATGAGCAGTTCTTC. Protein: CASGASGESYNEQFF.

The sample holds a few counts of this clonotype. This CDR3 reads CASSQEPLGGAGDTQYF. In DNA, the CDR3 is TGTGCCAGCAGCCAGGAGCCCCTCGGGGGGGCGGGGGATACGCAGTATTTT. This chain connects TRBV4-2 to TRBJ2-3; 8 nucleotides line up with TRBD2. Germline CDR1 LGHNA, CDR2 YNFKEQ. Trimming removed 3 bases from V and 6 bases from J; junction bases left unmatched: 14. CDR3 size: 17 residues.

Many counts were recorded for this clonotype. The chain employs TRBV7-2 and TRBJ1-5; 7 positions match TRBD1. The CDR3 is 18 amino acids. J was trimmed by 0 bases and V by 1 base; bases with no gene match: 9. CDR1 and CDR2 (germline): SGHTA, FQGNSA. The CDR3 DNA is TGTGCCAGCAGCTTAGGGGGCGGACAGGCCTATAGCAATCAGCCCCAGCATTTT. As protein: CASSLGGGQAYSNQPQHF.

This clonotype has a handful of counts. The CDR3 is CATSDPREQETQYF. In DNA form, the CDR3 reads TGTGCCACCAGTGATCCACGGGAACAAGAGACCCAGTACTTC. The rearrangement links TRBV24-1 to TRBJ2-5; maybe TRBD2 (5 bases). In germline, CDR1 is KGHDR, CDR2 SFDVKD. The CDR3 is 14 amino acids. Trimming took 3 bases from V and 2 from J, leaving 9 bases between them.

In this sample, this clonotype turned up a few times. The chain couples TRBV4-2 to TRBJ2-7; 8 bases fit TRBD1. Germline V gene data show CDR1 as LGHNA and CDR2 as YNFKEQ. This CDR3 is built from 15 residues. Unmatched junction bases numbered 6, after V lost 3 bases and J lost 2 bases. The CDR3 DNA sequence: TGTGCCAGCAGCCAGCTCGGACAGGGCCCCTACGAGCAGTACTTC. Translating it yields CASSQLGQGPYEQYF.

V and J are TRBV2 and TRBJ2-7; no definite D call. This CDR3 region has 13 residues. CDR1 SNHLY and CDR2 FYNNEI come from the germline V gene. V gave up 7 bases and J gave up 5 bases, with 15 bases separating them. The CDR3 reads CASKQLSWDEQYV. CDR3 nucleotides: TGTGCCAGCAAGCAGCTCTCCTGGGACGAGCAGTACGTC.

The table lists this clonotype with a few counts. The chain uses TRBV7-8 and TRBJ2-7, with TRBD1 identical over 7 bases. The CDR3 is 14 residues long. J was trimmed by 2 bases and V by 7 bases; bases with no gene match: 8. Per germline, CDR1 SGHVS and CDR2 FQNEAQ. The CDR3 sequence: CASNPRGRPYEQYF. The CDR3 DNA is TGTGCCAGCAATCCTAGGGGGCGCCCCTACGAGCAGTACTTC.

To note about this clonotype: A read error may be the cause here, since a much bigger clone is one base away. The gene calls are TRBV4-1 and TRBJ2-5; 7 nucleotides agree with TRBD2. This CDR3 comprises 14 residues. Germline V CDR1 and CDR2: MGHRA, YSYEKL. Unmatched junction bases numbered 7, after V lost 3 bases and J lost 6 bases. The DNA for the CDR3 is TGCGCCAGCAGCCAGCCCATGACTAGCCAGACCCAGTACTTC. Protein sequence: CASSQPMTSQTQYF.

The chain links TRBV5-6 to TRBJ2-7, with 12 positions matching TRBD2. Germline V gene sequence: CDR1 SGHDT, CDR2 YYEEEE. With V trimmed by 2 bases and J by 1 base, 4 bases remained unmatched. This CDR3 has 16 residues. CDR3 nucleotides: TGTGCCAGCAGCTTCTCCGGGACTAGCGGGTCCTACGAGCAGTACTTC. It translates to CASSFSGTSGSYEQYF.

This clonotype was observed a few times. This chain joins TRBV7-2 and TRBJ2-7; weak D call: TRBD1 (5 bases). Germline-derived CDR1 and CDR2 are SGHTA and FQGNSA. The CDR3 extends over 13 amino acids. Trimming took off 3 bases at V and 3 bases at J, with 9 bases between the two ends. The CDR3 loop is CASSFSQGYEQYF. The CDR3 nucleotides read TGTGCCAGCAGCTTTTCCCAGGGCTACGAGCAGTACTTC.

This chain uses TRBV7-9 with TRBJ1-1, with D tentatively TRBD1 (5 bases). Germline V gene lookup returns CDR1 SEHNR and CDR2 FQNEAQ (reference sequence). This CDR3 comprises 13 residues. The V gene lost 3 bases and the J gene lost 7 bases, with 12 bases spanning the gap. The CDR3: CASSLEGRGEAFF. The CDR3 nucleotides read TGTGCCAGCAGCTTGGAGGGACGGGGTGAAGCTTTCTTT.

In nucleotides, the CDR3 is TGTGCCAGCAGCGAGACTAGCGGGGGAACCGCGAACACCGGGGAGCTGTTTTTT. This gives the protein CASSETSGGTANTGELFF. The V gene is TRBV9, the J gene TRBJ2-2; 12 bases are shared with TRBD2. J lost 0 bases, V lost 3 bases, and 6 bases had no gene match. The length of the CDR3 is 18 residues. Germline CDR1 reads SGDLS; CDR2 reads YYNGEE.

This clonotype has ten or more counts. Since a much larger clone is just one base distant, this may be a read error. The rearrangement links TRBV7-3 to TRBJ1-1; TRBD1 aligns across 7 bases. This CDR3 region has 14 residues. Germline CDR1 and CDR2: SGHTA and FQGTGA. J lost 1 base, V lost 3 bases, and 2 bases had no gene match. CDR3: CASSLGTENTEAFF. The CDR3 nucleotides read TGTGCCAGCAGCTTGGGGACAGAGAACACTGAAGCTTTCTTT.